A selection of T cell receptor beta chains follows, all from one sample in a study of Ad26.COV2.S vaccination and SARS-CoV-2 variants. Measured with immunoSEQ multiplex PCR; TCRdb has only the in-frame clones, and not every one. The sample lists around 270,000 clones; around nine tenths were seen once. Material: peripheral blood, obtained in a trial of Ad26.COV2.S vaccine versus placebo. The receptors stem from a person aged 18-60 years who received the Ad26.COV2.S COVID-19 vaccine or a placebo. Each CDR3 is given with its conserved first and last residue. Fields, in order: D gene, CDR3 length, J gene, V gene, CDR3 protein. The D gene is left open where the match is weak.

NA,14,TRBJ1-1,TRBV9,CASSVGPGKTEAFF
NA,13,TRBJ2-5,TRBV25-1,CASTRRDEETQYF
TRBD1,15,TRBJ2-1,TRBV20-1,CSASRTGRGYNEQFF
NA,12,TRBJ2-5,TRBV30,CAWSPGPETQYF
TRBD1,15,TRBJ1-2,TRBV5-1,CASRDSWPGNYGYTF
NA,15,TRBJ2-2,TRBV5-1,CASSLQAANTGELFF
NA,12,TRBJ1-5,TRBV4-2,CASSSGLQPQHF
NA,14,TRBJ2-6,TRBV3-1/TRBV3-2,CASSQDPGANVLTF
TRBD1,13,TRBJ1-1,TRBV2,CASRGQLNTEAFF
NA,16,TRBJ2-7,TRBV6-2/TRBV6-3,CASSLASPRSSYEQYF
TRBD1,17,TRBJ1-2,TRBV6-2/TRBV6-3,CASSYPLQGAAFYGYTF
NA,15,TRBJ1-1,TRBV7-9,CASARGDRRNTEAFF
NA,13,TRBJ2-3,TRBV7-2,CASRVRGRDTQYF
NA,16,TRBJ1-3,TRBV19,CASSIMQGGSGNTIYF
NA,13,TRBJ2-2,TRBV9,CASSDSDTGELFF
TRBD1,14,TRBJ1-2,TRBV7-2,CASSLLAGGYGYTF
NA,15,TRBJ1-5,TRBV5-6,CASSLYRHSNQPQHF
TRBD1,16,TRBJ1-1,TRBV27,CASRERDRVKDTEAFF
TRBD1,14,TRBJ2-7,TRBV4-3,CASSHGQGAYEQYF
TRBD2,14,TRBJ2-3,TRBV7-2,CASSLGGRTDTQYF
NA,17,TRBJ1-3,TRBV3-1/TRBV3-2,CASSPTTVPISGNTIYF
NA,13,TRBJ2-7,TRBV3-1/TRBV3-2,CATRNEGSYEQYF
NA,13,TRBJ2-7,TRBV7-8,CASADVDTYEQYF
TRBD1,14,TRBJ2-3,TRBV5-1,CASRGTGAPDTQYF
NA,16,TRBJ1-1,TRBV5-1,CASSLGGRGTNTEAFF
NA,14,TRBJ1-1,TRBV6-2/TRBV6-3,CASSYTSVGTEAFF
TRBD1,16,TRBJ2-5,TRBV5-6,CASSSIGTGGVKTQYF
TRBD2,15,TRBJ2-2,TRBV7-2,CASSPGTISTGELFF
NA,12,TRBJ1-1,TRBV6-2/TRBV6-3,CASSRGYSEAFF
NA,15,TRBJ2-7,TRBV4-1,CASSQDQGRSYEQYF
TRBD1,14,TRBJ1-3,TRBV2,CASSKGARGNTIYF
TRBD2,14,TRBJ2-1,TRBV18,CASSLAGTYNEQFF
NA,13,TRBJ2-2,TRBV6-4,CATPDSTPGELFF
TRBD1,15,TRBJ2-7,TRBV30,CAWSRVDREQKEQYF
NA,17,TRBJ1-2,TRBV4-3,CASSPRGAALGSYGYTF
NA,16,TRBJ1-2,TRBV6-5,CASSYKVAGGGYGYTF
NA,14,TRBJ1-5,TRBV7-8,CASSHKKSNQPQHF
NA,12,TRBJ2-1,TRBV7-9,CASSLELGEQFF
NA,16,TRBJ1-3,TRBV4-2,CASEPKTRTLGNTIYF
NA,14,TRBJ1-4,TRBV19,CASIGEATNEKLFF
NA,16,TRBJ2-3,TRBV7-3,CASSPRGGVQTNTQYF
NA,13,TRBJ1-5,TRBV2,CASTLYSNQPQHF
NA,15,TRBJ2-3,TRBV6-2/TRBV6-3,CASSPDWISTDTQYF
NA,14,TRBJ2-7,TRBV6-5,CASSYSQGSYEQYF
NA,14,TRBJ1-2,TRBV5-5,CASSLGGDNYGYTF
NA,12,TRBJ2-3,TRBV29-1,CSVDGSTDTQYF
TRBD2,19,TRBJ2-1,TRBV13,CASSSFLPLAGGSYNEQFF
NA,14,TRBJ1-2,TRBV14,CASSPVSRGYGYTF
TRBD1,14,TRBJ1-1,TRBV4-3,CASSPQGGNTEAFF
NA,12,TRBJ2-1,TRBV10-3,CAISDQGYEQFF
TRBD1,15,TRBJ2-6,TRBV7-3,CASRPGGAGANVLTF
NA,13,TRBJ2-1,TRBV4-3,CASSQDSSDEQFF
NA,13,TRBJ2-7,TRBV5-1,CASSYSSSYEQYF
NA,15,TRBJ2-6,TRBV6-6,CASSPDGSGANVLTF
NA,13,TRBJ2-1,TRBV12-3/TRBV12-4,CASSLGQHNEQFF
NA,16,TRBJ2-1,TRBV7-2,CASSLEVGHYEGEQFF